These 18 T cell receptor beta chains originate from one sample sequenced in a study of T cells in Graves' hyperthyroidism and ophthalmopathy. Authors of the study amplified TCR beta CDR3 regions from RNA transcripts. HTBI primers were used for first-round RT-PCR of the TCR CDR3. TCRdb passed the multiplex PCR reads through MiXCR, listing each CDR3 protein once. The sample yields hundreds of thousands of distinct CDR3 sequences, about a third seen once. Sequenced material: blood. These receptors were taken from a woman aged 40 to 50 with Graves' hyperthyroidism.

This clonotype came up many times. CDR3 loop: CASSLARQNEQYF. The CDR3 DNA reads TGTGCCAGCAGCTTGGCCCGCCAAAACGAGCAGTACTTC. J is TRBJ2-7 and V is TRBV7-2; D not certain. The CDR3 is made up of 13 amino acids. Germline V gene lookup returns CDR1 SGHTA and CDR2 FQGNSA. Trimming left V 3 bases short and J 5 bases short, with 11 bases between.

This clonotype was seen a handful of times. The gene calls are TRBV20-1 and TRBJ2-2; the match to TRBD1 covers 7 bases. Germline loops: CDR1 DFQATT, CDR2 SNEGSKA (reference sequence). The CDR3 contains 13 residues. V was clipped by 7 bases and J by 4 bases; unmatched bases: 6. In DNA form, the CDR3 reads TGCAGTGGGGCCAGGGGGAGCACCGGGGAGCTGTTTTTT. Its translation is CSGARGSTGELFF.

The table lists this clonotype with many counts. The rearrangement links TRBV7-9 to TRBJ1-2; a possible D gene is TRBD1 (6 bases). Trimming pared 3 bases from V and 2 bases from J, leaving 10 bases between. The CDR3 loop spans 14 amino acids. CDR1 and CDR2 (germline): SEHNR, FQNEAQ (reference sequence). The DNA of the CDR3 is TGTGCCAGCAGCTTCGAAACAGGGAACTATGGCTACACCTTC. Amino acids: CASSFETGNYGYTF.

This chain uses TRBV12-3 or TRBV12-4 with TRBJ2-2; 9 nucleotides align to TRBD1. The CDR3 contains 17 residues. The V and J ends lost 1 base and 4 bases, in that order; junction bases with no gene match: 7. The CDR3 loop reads CASSLELGTGSTGELFF. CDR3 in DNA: TGTGCCAGCAGTTTAGAACTCGGGACAGGGAGCACCGGGGAGCTGTTTTTT.

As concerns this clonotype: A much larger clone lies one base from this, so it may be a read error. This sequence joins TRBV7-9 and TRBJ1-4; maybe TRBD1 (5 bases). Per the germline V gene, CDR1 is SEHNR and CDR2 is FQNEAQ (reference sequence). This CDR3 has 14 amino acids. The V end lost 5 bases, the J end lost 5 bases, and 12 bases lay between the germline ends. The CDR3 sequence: CASSPSGQNEKLFF. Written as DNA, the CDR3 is TGTGCCAGCAGCCCGTCAGGGCAGAATGAAAAACTGTTTTTT.

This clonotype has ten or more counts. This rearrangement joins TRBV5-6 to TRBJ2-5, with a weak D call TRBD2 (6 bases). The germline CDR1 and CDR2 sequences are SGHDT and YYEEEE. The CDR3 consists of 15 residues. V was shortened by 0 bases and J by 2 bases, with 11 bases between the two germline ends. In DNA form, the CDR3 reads TGTGCCAGCAGCTTGGCGGGGGAACCACAAGAGACCCAGTACTTC. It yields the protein CASSLAGEPQETQYF.

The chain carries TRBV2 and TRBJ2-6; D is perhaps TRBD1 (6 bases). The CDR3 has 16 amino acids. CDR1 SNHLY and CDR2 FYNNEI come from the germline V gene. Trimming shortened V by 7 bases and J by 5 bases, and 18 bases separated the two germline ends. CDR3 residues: CASTAPPQGWANVLTF. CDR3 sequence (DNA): TGTGCCAGCACTGCTCCCCCACAGGGCTGGGCCAACGTCCTGACTTTC.

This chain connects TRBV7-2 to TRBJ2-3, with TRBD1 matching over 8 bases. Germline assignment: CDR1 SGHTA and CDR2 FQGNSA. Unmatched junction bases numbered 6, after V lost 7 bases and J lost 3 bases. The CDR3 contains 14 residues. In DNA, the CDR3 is TGTGCCAGCAACGGGACAGGAATTACAGATACGCAGTATTTT. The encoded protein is CASNGTGITDTQYF.

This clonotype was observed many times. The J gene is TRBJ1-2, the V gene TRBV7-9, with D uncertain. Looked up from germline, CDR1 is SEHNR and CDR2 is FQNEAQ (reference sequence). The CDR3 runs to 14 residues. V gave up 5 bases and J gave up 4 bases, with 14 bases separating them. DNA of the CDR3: TGTGCCAGCAGCCTGGCCGGGGTCCCCTATGGCTACACCTTC. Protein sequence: CASSLAGVPYGYTF.

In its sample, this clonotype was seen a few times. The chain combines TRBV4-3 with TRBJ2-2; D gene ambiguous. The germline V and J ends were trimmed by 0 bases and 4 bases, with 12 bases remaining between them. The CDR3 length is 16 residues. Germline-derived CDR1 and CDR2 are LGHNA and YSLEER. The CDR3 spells CASSQDLGSSTGELFF. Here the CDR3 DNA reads TGCGCCAGCAGCCAAGACCTGGGCAGTAGCACCGGGGAGCTGTTTTTT.

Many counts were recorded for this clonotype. The CDR3 here is CASSWQGTMNTEAFF. CDR3 in DNA: TGTGCCAGCAGCTGGCAGGGGACCATGAACACTGAAGCTTTCTTT. V and J are TRBV7-8 and TRBJ1-1, with a possible D match to TRBD1 (6 bases). V lost 4 bases and J lost 0, with 12 bases in between. Germline lookup yields CDR1 SGHVS and CDR2 FQNEAQ. The CDR3 contains 15 residues.

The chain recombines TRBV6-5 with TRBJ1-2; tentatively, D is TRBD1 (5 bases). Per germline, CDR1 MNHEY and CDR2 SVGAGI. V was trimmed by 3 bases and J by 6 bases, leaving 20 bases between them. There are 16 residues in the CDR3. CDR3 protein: CASSYGREGHYDGYTF. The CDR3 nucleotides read TGTGCCAGCAGTTATGGCAGGGAGGGTCACTATGATGGCTACACCTTC.

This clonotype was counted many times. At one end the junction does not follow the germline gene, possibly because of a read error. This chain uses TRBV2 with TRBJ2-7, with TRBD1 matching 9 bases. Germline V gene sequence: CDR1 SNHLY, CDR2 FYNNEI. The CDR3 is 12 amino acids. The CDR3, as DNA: TGTGCCAGCAGGGAGGACAGGGGACGGCCGGGCTTC. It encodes CASREDRGRPGF.

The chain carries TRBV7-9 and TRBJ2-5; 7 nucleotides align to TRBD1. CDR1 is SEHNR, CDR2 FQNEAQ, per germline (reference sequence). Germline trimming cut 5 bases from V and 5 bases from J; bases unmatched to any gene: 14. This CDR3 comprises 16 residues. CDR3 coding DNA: TGTGCCAGCAGCCAACGTCCCAGGGGGAATTTGGAGACCCAGTACTTC. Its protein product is CASSQRPRGNLETQYF.

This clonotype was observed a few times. The CDR3 reads CSVEGGGDLGNTEAFF. CDR3 DNA sequence: TGCAGCGTTGAAGGGGGGGGGGATCTTGGGAACACTGAAGCTTTCTTT. The chain joins TRBV29-1 to TRBJ1-1; possible D gene TRBD1, 5 bases. Germline loops: CDR1 SQVTM, CDR2 ANQGSEA. The CDR3 contains 16 residues. With 1 base removed from V and 1 base from J, the gap between germline ends came to 16 bases.

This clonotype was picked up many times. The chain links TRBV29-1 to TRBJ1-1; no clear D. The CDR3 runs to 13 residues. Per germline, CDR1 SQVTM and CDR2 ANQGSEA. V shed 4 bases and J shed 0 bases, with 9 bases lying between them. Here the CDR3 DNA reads TGCAGCGTTGTCACGGTTCTGAACACTGAAGCTTTCTTT. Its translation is CSVVTVLNTEAFF. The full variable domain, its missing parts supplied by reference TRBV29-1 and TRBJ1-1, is SAVISQKPSRDICQRGTSLTIQCQVDSQVTMMFWYRQQPGQSLTLIATANQGSEATYESGFVIDKFPISRPNLTFSTLTVSNMSPEDSSIYLCSVVTVLNTEAFFGQGTRLTVV.

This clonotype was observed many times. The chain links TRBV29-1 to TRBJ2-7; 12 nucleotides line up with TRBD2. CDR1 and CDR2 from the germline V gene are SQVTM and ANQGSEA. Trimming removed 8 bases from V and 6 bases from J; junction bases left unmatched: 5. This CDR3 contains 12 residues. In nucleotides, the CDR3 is TGCAGCACGTCGACTAGCGGGGGCGAGCAGTACTTC. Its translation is CSTSTSGGEQYF.

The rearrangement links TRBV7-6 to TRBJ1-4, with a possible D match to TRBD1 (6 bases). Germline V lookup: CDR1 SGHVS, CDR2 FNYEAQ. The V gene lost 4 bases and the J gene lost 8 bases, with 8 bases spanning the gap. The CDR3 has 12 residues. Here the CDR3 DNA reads TGTGCCAGCAGCTCTCAGGGGGAAAAACTGTTTTTT. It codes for CASSSQGEKLFF.